This T cell receptor (beta chain) was observed in a study of T cell repertoires in cytomegalovirus infection. One entry per CDR3 protein results from TCRdb running MiXCR on the reads. The sample lists approximately 910,000 distinct CDR3 sequences, around 32% seen once, with over 10% in the top ten. V gave up 4 bases and J gave up 4 bases; unmatched junction bases: 6. CDR1 SNHLY and CDR2 FYNNEI come from the germline V gene. The CDR3 length is 16 residues. This clonotype appeared a few times. As yet, its antigen is unknown. The clonotype originates from a human donor in good health (CMV status not recorded). Some clones in this sample may be carry-over from other donors' samples. Sample: cultured CD8+ T cells from PBMCs, taken from culture after CMV antigen stimulation. V is TRBV2 and J is TRBJ2-1, with 11 bases aligning to TRBD2. CDR3 DNA: TGTGCCAGCAGTGCAATAGCGGGGGGGCAATACAATGAGCAGTTCTTC. Translation gives CASSAIAGGQYNEQFF.